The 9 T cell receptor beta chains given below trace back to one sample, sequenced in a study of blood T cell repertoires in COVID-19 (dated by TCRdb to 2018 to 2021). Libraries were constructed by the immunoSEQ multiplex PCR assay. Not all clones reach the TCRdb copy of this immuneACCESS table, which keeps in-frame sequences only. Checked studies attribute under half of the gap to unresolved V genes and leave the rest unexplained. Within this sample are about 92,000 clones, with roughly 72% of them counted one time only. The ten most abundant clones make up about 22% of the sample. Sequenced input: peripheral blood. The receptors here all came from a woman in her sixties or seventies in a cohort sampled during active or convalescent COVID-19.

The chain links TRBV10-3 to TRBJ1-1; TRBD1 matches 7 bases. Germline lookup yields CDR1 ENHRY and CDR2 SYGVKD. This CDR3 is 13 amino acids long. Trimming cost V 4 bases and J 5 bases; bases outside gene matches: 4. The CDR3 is CAISGQGRTEAFF. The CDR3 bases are TGTGCCATCAGTGGACAGGGAAGAACTGAAGCTTTCTTT.

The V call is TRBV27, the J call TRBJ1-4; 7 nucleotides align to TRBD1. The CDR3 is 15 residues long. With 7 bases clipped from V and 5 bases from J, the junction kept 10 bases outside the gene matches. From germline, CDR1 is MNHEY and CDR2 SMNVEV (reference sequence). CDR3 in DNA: TGTGCCAGCAAAGCCCCCGGGACAGCAAATGAAAAACTGTTTTTT. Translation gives CASKAPGTANEKLFF.

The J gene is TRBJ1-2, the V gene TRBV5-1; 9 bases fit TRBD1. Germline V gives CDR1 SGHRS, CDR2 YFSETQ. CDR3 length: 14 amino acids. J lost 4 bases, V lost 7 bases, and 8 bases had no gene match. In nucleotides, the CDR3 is TGCGCCAGCTCGGGACAGGGAATCATCTATGGCTACACCTTC. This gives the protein CASSGQGIIYGYTF. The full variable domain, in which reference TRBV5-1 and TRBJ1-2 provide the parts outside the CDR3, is KAGVTQTPRYLIKTRGQQVTLSCSPISGHRSVSWYQQTPGQGLQFLFEYFSETQRNKGNFPGRFSGRQFSNSRSEMNVSTLELGDSALYLCASSGQGIIYGYTFGSGTRLTVV.

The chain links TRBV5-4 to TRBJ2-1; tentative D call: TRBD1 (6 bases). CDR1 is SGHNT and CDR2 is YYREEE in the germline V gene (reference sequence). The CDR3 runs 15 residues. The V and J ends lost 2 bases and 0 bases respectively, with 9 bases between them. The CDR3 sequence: CASSLQGSSYNEQFF. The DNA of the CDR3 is TGTGCCAGCAGCTTACAGGGCAGCTCCTACAATGAGCAGTTCTTC. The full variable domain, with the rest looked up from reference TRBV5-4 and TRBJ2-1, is ETGVTQSPTHLIKTRGQQVTLRCSSQSGHNTVSWYQQALGQGPQFIFQYYREEENGRGNFPPRFSGLQFPNYSSELNVNALELDDSALYLCASSLQGSSYNEQFFGPGTRLTVL.

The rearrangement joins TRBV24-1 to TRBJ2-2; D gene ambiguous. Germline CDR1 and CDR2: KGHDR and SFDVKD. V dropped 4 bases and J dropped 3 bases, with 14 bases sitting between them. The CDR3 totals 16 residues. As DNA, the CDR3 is TGTGCCACCAGTGACCCAAGACAAGGCGACACCGGGGAGCTGTTTTTT. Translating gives CATSDPRQGDTGELFF.

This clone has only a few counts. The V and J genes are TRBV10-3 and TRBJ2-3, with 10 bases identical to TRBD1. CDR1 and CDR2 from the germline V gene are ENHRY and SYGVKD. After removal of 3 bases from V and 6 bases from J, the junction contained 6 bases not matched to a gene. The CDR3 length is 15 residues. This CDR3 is CAISDRDRGRDTQYF. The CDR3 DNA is TGTGCCATCAGTGACCGCGACAGGGGGCGGGATACGCAGTATTTT.

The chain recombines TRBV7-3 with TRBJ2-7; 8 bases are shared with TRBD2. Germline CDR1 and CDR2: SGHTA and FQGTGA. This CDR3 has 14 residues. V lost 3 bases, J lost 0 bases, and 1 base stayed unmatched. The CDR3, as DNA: TGTGCCAGCAGCTTCCGGGGGGGCTCCTACGAGCAGTACTTC. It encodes CASSFRGGSYEQYF.

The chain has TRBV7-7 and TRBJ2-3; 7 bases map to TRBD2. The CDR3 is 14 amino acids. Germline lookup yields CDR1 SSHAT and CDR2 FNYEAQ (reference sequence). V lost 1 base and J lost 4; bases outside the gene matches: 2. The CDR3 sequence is CASSLGGGADTQYF. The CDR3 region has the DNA TGTGCCAGCAGCTTAGGTGGGGGGGCAGATACGCAGTATTTT.

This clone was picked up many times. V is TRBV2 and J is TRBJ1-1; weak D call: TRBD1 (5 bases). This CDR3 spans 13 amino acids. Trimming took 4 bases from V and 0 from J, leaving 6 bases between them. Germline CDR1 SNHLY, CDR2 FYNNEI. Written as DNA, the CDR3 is TGTGCCAGCAGTGGACAGTTGAACACTGAAGCTTTCTTT. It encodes CASSGQLNTEAFF.